The 2 T cell receptor beta chains below were found in one sample sequenced in a study of response to subunit inactivated influenza vaccine. MiXCR, applied by TCRdb to the RT-PCR reads, yields one record per CDR3 protein. The sample records roughly 700,000 distinct CDR3 sequences, 15% to 17% being singletons. Material: PBMCs from blood, obtained about 13 days after vaccination. The receptors originated from a man between 50 and 59 years old who received an inactivated influenza vaccine.

Many counts were recorded for this clonotype. V usage is TRBV12-3 or TRBV12-4 and J usage is TRBJ2-1; TRBD2 aligns across 9 bases. The junction had 3 bases not matched to a gene; V was cut back by 1 base and J by 8 bases. The CDR3 spans 14 residues. The CDR3 DNA sequence: TGTGCCAGCAGTTTAGGCGGGGGGGCCGATGAGCAGTTCTTC. Its protein is CASSLGGGADEQFF.

The CDR3 reads CASSFQGWGTDTQYF. The CDR3 nucleotides are TGCGCCAGCAGCTTCCAGGGTTGGGGGACAGATACGCAGTATTTT. The chain links TRBV5-1 to TRBJ2-3; D is perhaps TRBD1 or TRBD2 (5 bases each). The germline V gene has CDR1 SGHRS and CDR2 YFSETQ. The CDR3 is 15 residues long. Trimming pared 2 bases from V and 3 bases from J, leaving 13 bases between.